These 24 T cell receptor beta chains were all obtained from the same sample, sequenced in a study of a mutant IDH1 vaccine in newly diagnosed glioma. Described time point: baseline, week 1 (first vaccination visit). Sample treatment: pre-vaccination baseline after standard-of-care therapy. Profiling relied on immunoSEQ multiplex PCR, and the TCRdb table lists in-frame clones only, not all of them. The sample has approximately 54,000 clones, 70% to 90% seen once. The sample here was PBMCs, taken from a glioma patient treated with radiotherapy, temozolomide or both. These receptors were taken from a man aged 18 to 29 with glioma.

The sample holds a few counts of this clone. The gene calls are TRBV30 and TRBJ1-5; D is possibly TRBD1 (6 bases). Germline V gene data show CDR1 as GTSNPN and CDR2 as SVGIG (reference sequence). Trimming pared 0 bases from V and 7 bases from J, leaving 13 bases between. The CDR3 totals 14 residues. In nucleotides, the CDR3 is TGTGCCTGGAGTGTACTGGGCAGGGGCCAGCCCCAGCATTTT. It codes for CAWSVLGRGQPQHF.

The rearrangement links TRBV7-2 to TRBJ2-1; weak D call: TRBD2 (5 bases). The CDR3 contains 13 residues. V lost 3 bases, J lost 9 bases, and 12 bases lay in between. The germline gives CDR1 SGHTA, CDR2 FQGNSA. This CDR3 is CASSFYGISEQFF. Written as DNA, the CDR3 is TGTGCCAGCAGCTTCTACGGGATTAGTGAGCAGTTCTTC.

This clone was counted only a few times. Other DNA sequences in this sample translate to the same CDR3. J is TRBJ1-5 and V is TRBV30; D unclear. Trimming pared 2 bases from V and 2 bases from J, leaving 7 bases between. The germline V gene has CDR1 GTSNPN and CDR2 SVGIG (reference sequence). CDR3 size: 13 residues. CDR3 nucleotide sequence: TGTGCCTGGAGTCGGCAGGGCAATCAGCCCCAGCATTTT. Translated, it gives CAWSRQGNQPQHF.

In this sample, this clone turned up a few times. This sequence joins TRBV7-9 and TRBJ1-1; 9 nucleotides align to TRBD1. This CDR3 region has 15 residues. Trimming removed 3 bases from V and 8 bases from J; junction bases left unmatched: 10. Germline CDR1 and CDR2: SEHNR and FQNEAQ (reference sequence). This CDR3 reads CASSFTGQGIGEAFF. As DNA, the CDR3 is TGTGCCAGCAGCTTCACGGGACAGGGTATAGGCGAAGCTTTCTTT.

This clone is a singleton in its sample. In nucleotides, the CDR3 is TGTGCCAGCAGCTTAAGCCTCTCTGGAAACACCATATATTTT. Translating it yields CASSLSLSGNTIYF. This rearrangement joins TRBV7-6 to TRBJ1-3; D gene ambiguous. The length of the CDR3 is 14 residues. Germline V CDR1 and CDR2: SGHVS, FNYEAQ. V lost 2 bases, J lost 0 bases, and 5 bases lay in between.

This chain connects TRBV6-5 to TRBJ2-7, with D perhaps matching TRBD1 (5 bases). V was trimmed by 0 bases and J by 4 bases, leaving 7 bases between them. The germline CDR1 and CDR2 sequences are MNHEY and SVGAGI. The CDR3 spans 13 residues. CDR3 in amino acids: CASSYSKGYEQYF. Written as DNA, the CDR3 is TGTGCCAGCAGTTACTCGAAGGGGTACGAGCAGTACTTC.

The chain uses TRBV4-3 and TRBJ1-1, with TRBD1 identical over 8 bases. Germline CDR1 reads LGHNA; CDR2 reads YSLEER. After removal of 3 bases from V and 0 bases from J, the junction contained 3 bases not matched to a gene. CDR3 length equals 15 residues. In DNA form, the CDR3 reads TGCGCCAGCAGCCAGATGGACAGGGTGAACACTGAAGCTTTCTTT. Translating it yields CASSQMDRVNTEAFF.

CDR3 in amino acids: CASSQDFSGDYEQYF. CDR3 coding DNA: TGCGCCAGCAGCCAAGATTTTTCAGGAGACTACGAGCAGTACTTC. This chain connects TRBV4-3 to TRBJ2-7; D ambiguous. CDR3 length equals 15 residues. With 0 bases removed from V and 3 bases from J, the gap between germline ends came to 12 bases. Germline CDR1 LGHNA, CDR2 YSLEER.

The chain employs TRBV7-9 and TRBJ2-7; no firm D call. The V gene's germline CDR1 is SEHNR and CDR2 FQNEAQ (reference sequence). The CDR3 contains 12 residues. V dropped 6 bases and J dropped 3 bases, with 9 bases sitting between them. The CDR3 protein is CASRPIHYEQYF. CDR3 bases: TGTGCCAGCAGGCCTATCCACTACGAGCAGTACTTC.

The CDR3 DNA reads as TGTGCCAGCAGTTACTCCTGGACAGCCAACACCGGGGAGCTGTTTTTT. Its protein is CASSYSWTANTGELFF. The chain recombines TRBV6-5 with TRBJ2-2, with D possibly TRBD1 on 6 matching bases. V was clipped by 0 bases and J by 2 bases, with 10 bases between them. CDR1 is MNHEY, CDR2 SVGAGI, per germline. The CDR3 totals 16 residues.

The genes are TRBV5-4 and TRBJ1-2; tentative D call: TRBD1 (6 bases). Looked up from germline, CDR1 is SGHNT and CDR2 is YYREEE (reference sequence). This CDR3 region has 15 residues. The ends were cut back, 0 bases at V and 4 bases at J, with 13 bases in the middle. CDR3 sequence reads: CASSLGGQSSYGYTF. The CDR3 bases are TGTGCCAGCAGCTTGGGCGGACAGTCTAGCTATGGCTACACCTTC.

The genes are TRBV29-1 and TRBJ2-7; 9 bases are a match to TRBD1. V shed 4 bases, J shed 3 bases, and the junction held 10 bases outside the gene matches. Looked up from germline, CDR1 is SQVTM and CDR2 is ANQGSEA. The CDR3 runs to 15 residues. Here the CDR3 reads CSVGQGERGYYEQYF. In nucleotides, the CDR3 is TGCAGCGTTGGACAGGGGGAGAGGGGATACTACGAGCAGTACTTC.

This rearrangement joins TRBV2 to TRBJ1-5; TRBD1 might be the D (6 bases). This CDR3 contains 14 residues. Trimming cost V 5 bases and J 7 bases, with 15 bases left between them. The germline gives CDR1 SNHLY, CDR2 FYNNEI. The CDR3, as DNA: TGTGCCAGCAGTTTACAGGGTGGGGGACAGCCCCAGCATTTT. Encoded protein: CASSLQGGGQPQHF.

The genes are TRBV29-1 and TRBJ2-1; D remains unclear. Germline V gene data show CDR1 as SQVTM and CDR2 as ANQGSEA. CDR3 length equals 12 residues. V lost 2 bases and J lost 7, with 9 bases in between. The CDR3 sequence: CSVEQVRNEQFF. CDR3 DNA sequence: TGCAGCGTTGAACAGGTTAGGAATGAGCAGTTCTTC.

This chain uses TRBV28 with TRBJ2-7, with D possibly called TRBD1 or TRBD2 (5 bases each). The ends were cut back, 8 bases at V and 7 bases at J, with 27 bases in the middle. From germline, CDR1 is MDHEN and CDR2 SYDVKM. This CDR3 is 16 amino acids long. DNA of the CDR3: TGTGCCAGCGATACTCCTGTGGCAGGGCAAACGGGGGAGCAGTACTTC. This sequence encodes CASDTPVAGQTGEQYF.

This CDR3 is CASRDSLGSGANVLTF. DNA for the CDR3: TGTGCCAGCAGGGACAGCCTTGGCTCTGGGGCCAACGTCCTGACTTTC. The chain carries TRBV27 and TRBJ2-6, with a tentative D call TRBD1 (6 bases). CDR3 length: 16 residues. Germline loops: CDR1 MNHEY, CDR2 SMNVEV (reference sequence). V was cut by 6 bases and J by 0 bases, with 12 bases left in between.

CDR3 nucleotide sequence: TGCGCCAGCAGCCAATCATCAGTCAACTATGGCTACACCTTC. Its translation is CASSQSSVNYGYTF. This chain joins TRBV4-1 and TRBJ1-2, with unresolved D. Germline-derived CDR1 and CDR2 are MGHRA and YSYEKL. The V gene lost 2 bases and the J gene lost 2 bases, with 9 bases spanning the gap. This CDR3 is built from 14 residues.

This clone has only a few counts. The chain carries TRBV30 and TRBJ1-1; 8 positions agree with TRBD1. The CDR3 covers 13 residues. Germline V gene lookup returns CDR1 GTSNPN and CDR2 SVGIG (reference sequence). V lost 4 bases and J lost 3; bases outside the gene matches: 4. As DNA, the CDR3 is TGTGCCTGGACGGCGACAGGGGACACTGAAGCTTTCTTT. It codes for CAWTATGDTEAFF.

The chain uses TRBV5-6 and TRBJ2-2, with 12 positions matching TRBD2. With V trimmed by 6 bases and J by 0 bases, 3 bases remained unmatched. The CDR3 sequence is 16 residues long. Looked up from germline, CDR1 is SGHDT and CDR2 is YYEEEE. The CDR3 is CASTRLAGANTGELFF. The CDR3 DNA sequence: TGTGCCAGCACTCGACTAGCGGGAGCGAACACCGGGGAGCTGTTTTTT.

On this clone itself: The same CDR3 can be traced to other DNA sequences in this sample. The CDR3 DNA is TGTGCCAGCTCACCACAGGGTACTGAAGCTTTCTTT. This encodes CASSPQGTEAFF. The rearrangement joins TRBV18 to TRBJ1-1, with D uncertain. Trimming removed 1 base at V and 5 bases at J, with 5 bases between. The CDR3 consists of 12 residues. Germline assignment: CDR1 KGHSH and CDR2 LQKENI.

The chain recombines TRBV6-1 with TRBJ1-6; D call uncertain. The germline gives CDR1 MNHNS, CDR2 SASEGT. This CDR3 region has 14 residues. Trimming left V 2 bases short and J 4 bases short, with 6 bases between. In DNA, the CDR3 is TGTGCCAGCAGTGAAATGGATTATAATTCACCCCTCCACTTT. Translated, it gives CASSEMDYNSPLHF.

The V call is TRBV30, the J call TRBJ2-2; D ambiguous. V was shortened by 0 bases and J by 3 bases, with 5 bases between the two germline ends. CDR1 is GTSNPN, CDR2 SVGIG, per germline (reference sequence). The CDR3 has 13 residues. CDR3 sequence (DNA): TGTGCCTGGAGTGTACTTCACACCGGGGAGCTGTTTTTT. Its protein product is CAWSVLHTGELFF.

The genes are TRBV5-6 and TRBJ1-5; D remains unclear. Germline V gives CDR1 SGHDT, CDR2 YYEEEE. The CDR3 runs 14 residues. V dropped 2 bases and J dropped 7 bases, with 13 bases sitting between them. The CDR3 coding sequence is TGTGCCAGCAGCTTCCGGGCCCTCCACCAGCCCCAGCATTTT. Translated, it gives CASSFRALHQPQHF.

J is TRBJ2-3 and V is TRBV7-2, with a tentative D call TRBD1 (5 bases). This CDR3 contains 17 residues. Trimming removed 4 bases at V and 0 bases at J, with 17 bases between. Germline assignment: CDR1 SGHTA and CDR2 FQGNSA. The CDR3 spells CASSSRGPRGSTDTQYF. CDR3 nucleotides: TGTGCCAGCAGCTCGCGTGGCCCAAGGGGAAGCACAGATACGCAGTATTTT.